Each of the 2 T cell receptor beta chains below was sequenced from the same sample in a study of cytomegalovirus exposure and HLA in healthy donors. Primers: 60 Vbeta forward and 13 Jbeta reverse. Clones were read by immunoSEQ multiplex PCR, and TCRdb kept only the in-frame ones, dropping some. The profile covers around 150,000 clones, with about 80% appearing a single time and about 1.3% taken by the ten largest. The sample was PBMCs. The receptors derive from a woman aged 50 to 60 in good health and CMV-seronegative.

CDR3 DNA: TGCGCCAGCAGTGGGTCCGGGGGGACCTACAATGAGCAGTTCTTC. Its protein is CASSGSGGTYNEQFF. The chain carries TRBV10-2 and TRBJ2-1; TRBD2 matches 7 bases. V gave up 4 bases and J gave up 2 bases; unmatched junction bases: 5. Germline CDR1 reads WSHSY; CDR2 reads SAAADI. This CDR3 comprises 15 residues.

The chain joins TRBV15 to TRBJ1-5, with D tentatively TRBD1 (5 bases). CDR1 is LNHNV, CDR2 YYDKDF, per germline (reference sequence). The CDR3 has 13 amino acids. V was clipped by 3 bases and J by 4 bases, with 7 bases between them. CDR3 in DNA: TGTGCCACCAGCAGGAACAGGAATCAGCCCCAGCATTTT. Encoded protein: CATSRNRNQPQHF.